The 29 T cell receptor beta chains given below trace back to one sample, sequenced in a study of T cells in tumors after PD-1 blockade. Only in-frame clones appear in the TCRdb table, and some are missing; sequencing was by immunoSEQ multiplex PCR. This sample has roughly 49,000 clones; approximately 81% occur once, and the top ten carry less than 5%. Material: PBMCs, obtained before anti-PD-1 treatment. The receptors stem from a human donor with basal cell carcinoma.

V gene TRBV30 combines with J gene TRBJ1-2; D not certain. CDR1 and CDR2 (germline): GTSNPN, SVGIG (reference sequence). The length of the CDR3 is 11 residues. V lost 6 bases, J lost 1 base, and 6 bases lay in between. CDR3 DNA: TGTGCCTGTGACAATAACTATGGCTACACCTTC. Protein product: CACDNNYGYTF.

This clone has only one observation. CDR3 DNA sequence: TGTGCCAGCAGCGGCACAGGGGAGGGCTACACCTTC. It yields the protein CASSGTGEGYTF. This chain links TRBV9 with TRBJ1-2; 7 positions match TRBD1. There are 12 residues in the CDR3. CDR1 and CDR2 from the germline V gene are SGDLS and YYNGEE. With 3 bases clipped from V and 8 bases from J, the junction kept 4 bases outside the gene matches.

V and J are TRBV30 and TRBJ2-3; TRBD1 agrees at 9 bases. The ends lost 4 bases at V and 4 bases at J; junction bases unmatched: 3. The CDR3 length is 13 residues. Germline assignment: CDR1 GTSNPN and CDR2 SVGIG (reference sequence). CDR3 DNA: TGTGCCTGGAACAGGGGGCAGGCAGATACGCAGTATTTT. It yields the protein CAWNRGQADTQYF.

The table lists this clone with a few counts. The chain couples TRBV4-2 to TRBJ1-1; 7 positions agree with TRBD1. Germline V gene data show CDR1 as LGHNA and CDR2 as YNFKEQ. Trimming removed 4 bases from V and 4 bases from J; junction bases left unmatched: 18. The CDR3 loop spans 18 amino acids. Written as DNA, the CDR3 is TGTGCCAGCAGCCCAAAAAGGGGTCAGGGGGGAGCATTCACTGAAGCTTTCTTT. Translating it yields CASSPKRGQGGAFTEAFF.

A single count supports this clone. The rearrangement joins TRBV19 to TRBJ2-3; 8 nucleotides align to TRBD2. CDR1 is LNHDA and CDR2 is SQIVND in the germline V gene (reference sequence). CDR3 size: 15 residues. Unmatched junction bases numbered 9, after V lost 6 bases and J lost 4 bases. This CDR3 is CASRSGGSGADTQYF. The CDR3, as DNA: TGTGCCAGTAGAAGCGGGGGCAGCGGAGCAGATACGCAGTATTTT.

The V call is TRBV7-6, the J call TRBJ2-7; tentative D call: TRBD2 (6 bases). CDR3 length: 16 residues. The ends were cut back, 5 bases at V and 3 bases at J, with 20 bases in the middle. CDR1 is SGHVS, CDR2 FNYEAQ, per germline. CDR3 in amino acids: CASSPRGGRHVYEQYF. For the CDR3, the DNA is TGTGCCAGCAGCCCTCGAGGAGGGAGACACGTCTACGAGCAGTACTTC.

This clone was seen more than once but under ten times. The rearrangement links TRBV18 to TRBJ2-7; the D gene is possibly TRBD1 (5 bases). V was pared by 4 bases and J by 2 bases, with 15 bases between. This CDR3 spans 15 amino acids. The germline V gene has CDR1 KGHSH and CDR2 LQKENI. The CDR3 is CASSRPKTVTYEQYF. Written as DNA, the CDR3 is TGTGCCAGCTCACGCCCCAAGACAGTTACCTACGAGCAGTACTTC.

The V call is TRBV5-6, the J call TRBJ1-5, with no clear D. V gave up 4 bases and J gave up 3 bases, with 11 bases separating them. The germline CDR1 and CDR2 sequences are SGHDT and YYEEEE. CDR3 length: 14 residues. The CDR3 reads CASSLGRTNQPQHF. In nucleotides, the CDR3 is TGTGCCAGCAGCCTTGGACGGACCAATCAGCCCCAGCATTTT.

The chain couples TRBV11-3 to TRBJ2-2; TRBD1 aligns across 8 bases. Trimming cost V 4 bases and J 4 bases; bases outside gene matches: 2. The CDR3 length is 14 residues. Germline CDR1 and CDR2: SGHNT and YENEEA. CDR3 amino acids: CASSSDRGTGELFF. The CDR3 nucleotides read TGTGCCAGCAGCTCCGACAGGGGCACCGGGGAGCTGTTTTTT.

The V gene is TRBV6-2 or TRBV6-3, the J gene TRBJ1-5; tentative D call: TRBD1 (6 bases). The germline V and J ends were trimmed by 2 bases and 1 base, with 12 bases remaining between them. CDR3 length: 16 amino acids. Per the germline V gene, CDR1 is MNHEY and CDR2 is SVGEGT. The CDR3 region is CASSYLGGLSNQPQHF. The CDR3 DNA is TGTGCCAGCAGTTACCTTGGGGGCCTCAGCAATCAGCCCCAGCATTTT.

The chain is built from TRBV5-4 and TRBJ2-5; possibly TRBD1 for D (6 bases). CDR1 is SGHNT and CDR2 is YYREEE in the germline V gene (reference sequence). The CDR3 loop spans 13 amino acids. V was trimmed by 4 bases and J by 4 bases, leaving 11 bases between them. The CDR3 DNA follows: TGTGCCAGCAGCCTGTGGACAGTAGAGACCCAGTACTTC. It encodes CASSLWTVETQYF.

A remark on this clone: At one end the junction does not follow the germline gene, possibly because of a read error. The genes are TRBV6-4 and TRBJ1-5; TRBD1 is a possible D gene (6 bases). This CDR3 has 16 amino acids. Germline loops: CDR1 MRHNA, CDR2 SNTAGT. CDR3 amino acids: CAGSDPTGRGNQPQHF. CDR3 DNA: TGTGCCGGCAGTGACCCCACAGGGAGAGGAAATCAGCCCCAGCATTTT.

V is TRBV2 and J is TRBJ2-7, with D perhaps being TRBD1 or TRBD2 (5 bases each). Germline V gene sequence: CDR1 SNHLY, CDR2 FYNNEI. V lost 6 bases, J lost 3 bases, and 12 bases lay in between. The CDR3 contains 13 residues. CDR3 in amino acids: CASRRDGNYEQYF. In DNA form, the CDR3 reads TGTGCCAGCAGACGGGACGGAAACTACGAGCAGTACTTC.

The chain links TRBV10-3 to TRBJ2-7, with a possible D match to TRBD1 (8 bases). Germline V CDR1 and CDR2: ENHRY, SYGVKD. CDR3 length: 15 residues. Trimming removed 6 bases at V and 1 base at J, with 16 bases between. The CDR3: CAIRAGQDPSYEQYF. CDR3 in DNA: TGTGCCATCAGAGCGGGACAGGACCCTTCCTACGAGCAGTACTTC.

The rearrangement uses TRBV5-1 and TRBJ2-5; D gene ambiguous. The CDR3 runs to 11 residues. The V gene's germline CDR1 is SGHRS and CDR2 YFSETQ. V lost 1 base and J 5 bases, leaving 3 bases between the germline ends. The chain's CDR3 is CASSLRETQYF. Here the CDR3 DNA reads TGCGCCAGCAGCTTGCGGGAGACCCAGTACTTC.

The rearrangement joins TRBV6-5 to TRBJ2-5; 8 bases align to TRBD2. The germline V gene encodes CDR1 MNHEY and CDR2 SVGAGI. J lost 0 bases, V lost 5 bases, and 2 bases had no gene match. The CDR3 spans 14 residues. CDR3 nucleotide sequence: TGTGCCAGCAGTACCGGGGGGGACCAAGAGACCCAGTACTTC. Encoded protein: CASSTGGDQETQYF.

The chain links TRBV11-3 to TRBJ2-7; 10 bases match TRBD1. Germline assignment: CDR1 SGHNT and CDR2 YENEEA. The V gene end was trimmed by 0 bases and the J gene end by 2 bases; junction bases not matched to a gene: 1. This CDR3 is built from 15 residues. Here the CDR3 DNA reads TGTGCCAGCAGCTTAGACGGGACAGGGGCCTACGAGCAGTACTTC. Encoded protein: CASSLDGTGAYEQYF.

The chain employs TRBV29-1 and TRBJ2-3, with D unresolved. From germline, CDR1 is SQVTM and CDR2 ANQGSEA. CDR3 size: 12 residues. Trimming took 3 bases from V and 1 from J, leaving 5 bases between them. The CDR3 DNA reads as TGCAGCGTTGATCGTGGCACAGATACGCAGTATTTT. Translating it yields CSVDRGTDTQYF.

V gene TRBV18 combines with J gene TRBJ1-3; 7 bases fit TRBD1. V gave up 1 base and J gave up 2 bases; unmatched junction bases: 11. This CDR3 is built from 18 residues. The V gene's germline CDR1 is KGHSH and CDR2 LQKENI. The CDR3 DNA reads as TGTGCCAGCTCACCACGGATCCCGCTCGACAGGGCTGGAAACACCATATATTTT. Amino acid sequence: CASSPRIPLDRAGNTIYF.

This CDR3 reads CASSFGQVETQYF. As DNA, the CDR3 is TGCGCCAGCAGCTTCGGACAGGTAGAGACCCAGTACTTC. The gene calls are TRBV5-1 and TRBJ2-5, with TRBD1 matching over 7 bases. In germline, CDR1 is SGHRS, CDR2 YFSETQ. Trimming removed 2 bases from V and 4 bases from J; junction bases left unmatched: 2. The CDR3 runs to 13 residues.

The chain carries TRBV6-5 and TRBJ2-7; D is perhaps TRBD1 or TRBD2 (5 bases each). Germline V lookup: CDR1 MNHEY, CDR2 SVGAGI. There are 16 residues in the CDR3. Trimming removed 10 bases from V and 0 bases from J, with 22 bases in between. CDR3 in DNA: TGTGCCACCACTTACCCAACGGGACCGAGCTCCTACGAGCAGTACTTC. Encoded protein: CATTYPTGPSSYEQYF.

The chain combines TRBV5-1 with TRBJ2-1, with TRBD1 as a possible D gene (6 bases). V gave up 2 bases and J gave up 3 bases, with 9 bases separating them. Per the germline V gene, CDR1 is SGHRS and CDR2 is YFSETQ. This CDR3 contains 14 residues. CDR3 loop: CASSLGTNYNEQFF. CDR3 in DNA: TGCGCCAGCAGCTTAGGGACAAACTACAATGAGCAGTTCTTC. Combining the CDR3 with reference TRBV5-1 and TRBJ2-1 gives the whole variable domain KAGVTQTPRYLIKTRGQQVTLSCSPISGHRSVSWYQQTPGQGLQFLFEYFSETQRNKGNFPGRFSGRQFSNSRSEMNVSTLELGDSALYLCASSLGTNYNEQFFGPGTRLTVL.

J is TRBJ1-2 and V is TRBV9, with 7 bases lining up with TRBD1. Germline V gene sequence: CDR1 SGDLS, CDR2 YYNGEE. The V and J ends lost 0 bases and 3 bases, in that order; junction bases with no gene match: 14. The CDR3 is made up of 18 amino acids. The CDR3 region is CASSVVPFYAGTDYGYTF. CDR3 bases: TGTGCCAGCAGCGTAGTGCCTTTCTACGCCGGGACAGACTATGGCTACACCTTC. The full variable domain, in which reference TRBV9 and TRBJ1-2 provide the parts outside the CDR3, is DSGVTQTPKHLITATGQRVTLRCSPRSGDLSVYWYQQSLDQGLQFLIQYYNGEERAKGNILERFSAQQFPDLHSELNLSSLELGDSALYFCASSVVPFYAGTDYGYTFGSGTRLTVV.

V and J are TRBV9 and TRBJ2-1; weak D call: TRBD2 (7 bases). This CDR3 spans 17 amino acids. From germline, CDR1 is SGDLS and CDR2 YYNGEE. The V and J ends lost 6 bases and 4 bases respectively, with 23 bases between them. CDR3 protein: CASNPLGGPQFYNEQFF. CDR3 DNA: TGTGCCAGCAACCCCCTCGGGGGGCCCCAATTTTACAATGAGCAGTTCTTC.

This sequence joins TRBV5-1 and TRBJ2-2; D call uncertain. Trimming took 2 bases from V and 3 from J, leaving 2 bases between them. Germline assignment: CDR1 SGHRS and CDR2 YFSETQ. This CDR3 has 12 residues. CDR3 DNA: TGCGCCAGCAGCTTAGACACCGGGGAGCTGTTTTTT. Translation gives CASSLDTGELFF.

The gene calls are TRBV20-1 and TRBJ1-2; D not certain. V gave up 3 bases and J gave up 5 bases, with 10 bases separating them. The length of the CDR3 is 12 residues. Germline V gene lookup returns CDR1 DFQATT and CDR2 SNEGSKA (reference sequence). The CDR3 DNA is TGCAGTGCTAGTCAGTTATCGTATGGCTACACCTTC. It yields the protein CSASQLSYGYTF.

V usage is TRBV9 and J usage is TRBJ2-5, with 10 bases lining up with TRBD2. V shed 0 bases, J shed 1 base, and the junction held 3 bases outside the gene matches. The CDR3 totals 16 residues. Germline V gene data show CDR1 as SGDLS and CDR2 as YYNGEE. CDR3 sequence reads: CASSVGASGGQETQYF. CDR3 in DNA: TGTGCCAGCAGCGTAGGGGCTAGCGGGGGCCAAGAGACCCAGTACTTC. The full variable domain, completed using reference TRBV9 and TRBJ2-5, is DSGVTQTPKHLITATGQRVTLRCSPRSGDLSVYWYQQSLDQGLQFLIQYYNGEERAKGNILERFSAQQFPDLHSELNLSSLELGDSALYFCASSVGASGGQETQYFGPGTRLLVL.

As DNA, the CDR3 is TGTGCCAGCTCACGGACCGGGAACCGATGGGATGAGGACACTGAAGCTTTCTTT. It encodes CASSRTGNRWDEDTEAFF. This chain links TRBV18 with TRBJ1-1; D not certain. The germline gives CDR1 KGHSH, CDR2 LQKENI. This CDR3 is built from 18 residues. V was trimmed by 4 bases and J by 3 bases, leaving 24 bases between them. The whole variable domain, filled in from reference TRBV18 and TRBJ1-1, reads NAGVMQNPRHLVRRRGQEARLRCSPMKGHSHVYWYRQLPEEGLKFMVYLQKENIIDESGMPKERFSAEFPKEGPSILRIQQVVRGDSAAYFCASSRTGNRWDEDTEAFFGQGTRLTVV.

The chain employs TRBV7-2 and TRBJ2-3, with D perhaps being TRBD1 or TRBD2 (6 bases each). CDR1 SGHTA and CDR2 FQGNSA come from the germline V gene. The V end was cut by 5 bases, the J end by 4 bases, with 16 bases between. The CDR3 loop spans 15 amino acids. In DNA form, the CDR3 reads TGTGCCAGCAGCCTTCCGCCCGGGGGCCCAGATACGCAGTATTTT. Protein sequence: CASSLPPGGPDTQYF.